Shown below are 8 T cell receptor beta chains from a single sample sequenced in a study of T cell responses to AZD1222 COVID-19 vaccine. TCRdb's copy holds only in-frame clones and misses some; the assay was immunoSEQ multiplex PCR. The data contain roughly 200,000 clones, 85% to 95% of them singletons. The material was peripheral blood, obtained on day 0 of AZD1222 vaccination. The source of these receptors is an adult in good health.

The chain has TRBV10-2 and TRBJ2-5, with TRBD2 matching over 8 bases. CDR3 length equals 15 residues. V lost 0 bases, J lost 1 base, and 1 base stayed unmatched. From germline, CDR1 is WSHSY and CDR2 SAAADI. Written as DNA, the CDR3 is TGCGCCAGCAGTGAGTCTAGCGGGGTCCAAGAGACCCAGTACTTC. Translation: CASSESSGVQETQYF.

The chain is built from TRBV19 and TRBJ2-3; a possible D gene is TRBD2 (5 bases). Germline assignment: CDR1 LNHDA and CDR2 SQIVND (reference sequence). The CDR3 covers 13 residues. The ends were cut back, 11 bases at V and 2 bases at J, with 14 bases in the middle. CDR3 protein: CASKAADTDTQYF. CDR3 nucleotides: TGTGCCTCCAAGGCAGCGGACACAGATACGCAGTATTTT.

In DNA, the CDR3 is TGTGCCAGCAGTTCCGTTGGACGGGTCTATAGCAATCAGCCCCAGCATTTT. It codes for CASSSVGRVYSNQPQHF. J is TRBJ1-5 and V is TRBV28; D not certain. V was clipped by 4 bases and J by 0 bases, with 16 bases between them. This CDR3 comprises 17 residues. CDR1 is MDHEN and CDR2 is SYDVKM in the germline V gene.

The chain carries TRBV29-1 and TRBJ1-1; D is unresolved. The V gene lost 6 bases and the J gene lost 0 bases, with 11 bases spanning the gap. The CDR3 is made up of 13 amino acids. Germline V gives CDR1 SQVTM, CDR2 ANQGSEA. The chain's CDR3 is CSVNGRLNTEAFF. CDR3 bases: TGCAGCGTGAACGGCCGATTGAACACTGAAGCTTTCTTT.

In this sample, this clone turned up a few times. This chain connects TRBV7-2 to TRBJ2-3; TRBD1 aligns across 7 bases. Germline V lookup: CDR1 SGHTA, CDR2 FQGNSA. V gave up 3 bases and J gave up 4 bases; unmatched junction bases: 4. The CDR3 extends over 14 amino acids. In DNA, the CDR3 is TGTGCCAGCAGCTTCGGACAGGCTTCAGATACGCAGTATTTT. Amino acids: CASSFGQASDTQYF.

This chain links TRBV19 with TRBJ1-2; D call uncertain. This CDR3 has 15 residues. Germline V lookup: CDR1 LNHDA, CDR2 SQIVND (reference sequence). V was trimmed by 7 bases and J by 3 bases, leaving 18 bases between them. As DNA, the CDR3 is TGTGCCAGTACCCTAAAACCCTGGGCCCACTATGGCTACACCTTC. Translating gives CASTLKPWAHYGYTF.

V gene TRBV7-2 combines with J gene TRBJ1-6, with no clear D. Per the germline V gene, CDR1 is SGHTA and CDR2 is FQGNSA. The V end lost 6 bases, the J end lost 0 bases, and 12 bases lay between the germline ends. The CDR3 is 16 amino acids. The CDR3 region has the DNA TGTGCCAGCAGTTCTAGCAGAAGCTCCTATAATTCACCCCTCCACTTT. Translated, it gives CASSSSRSSYNSPLHF.

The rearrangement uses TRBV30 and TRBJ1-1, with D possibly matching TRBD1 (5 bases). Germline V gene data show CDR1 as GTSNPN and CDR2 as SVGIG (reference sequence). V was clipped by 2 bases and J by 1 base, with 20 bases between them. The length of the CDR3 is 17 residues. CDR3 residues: CAWSPRRLGRGNTEAFF. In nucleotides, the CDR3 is TGTGCCTGGAGTCCCCGCCGGCTGGGGCGCGGGAACACTGAAGCTTTCTTT.